These 20 T cell receptor beta chains were all obtained from the same sample, sequenced in a study of T cell clonality in common variable immunodeficiency. This table comes from immunoSEQ multiplex PCR, and its TCRdb copy is limited to in-frame clones, with some not included. This sample has roughly 40,000 clones and no singletons, with more than 1.2% in the ten largest. The sample was peripheral blood mononuclear cells. Receptor source: a person between 18 and 75 years old in good health.

This clone was found many times. The read ends 3 residues before the CDR3 terminus; that terminus is restored from the germline J gene. The genes are TRBV20-1 and TRBJ2-7; perhaps TRBD1 as D (5 bases). The CDR3 has 12 residues. Germline CDR1 is DFQATT and CDR2 is SNEGSKA (reference sequence). The CDR3 loop reads CSVPQGSYEQYF. CDR3 DNA (partial): TGCAGCGTCCCCCAGGGTTCCTACGAG.

Remarks on this clone: The read comes to an end 3 residues before the CDR3 does, leaving the germline J gene to fill in the end. The chain joins TRBV2 to TRBJ1-2; tentative D call: TRBD1 (5 bases). Per germline, CDR1 SNHLY and CDR2 FYNNEI. The CDR3 runs to 12 residues. Partial CDR3 DNA: TGTGCCAGCAGTGGAGACAGCATCGAC. Encoded protein: CASSGDSID. The CDR3 reads in full as CASSGDSIDYTF.

A remark on this clone: The CDR3 is cut off 3 residues early in the read; its end comes from the germline J gene. This chain links TRBV6-2 or TRBV6-3 with TRBJ1-1; D not resolved. Germline-derived CDR1 and CDR2 are MNHEY and SVGEGT. The CDR3 is made up of 14 amino acids. V was shortened by 4 bases and J by 0 bases, with 9 bases between the two germline ends. The CDR3: CASSSRQVNTEAFF. The covered CDR3 bases are TGTGCCAGCAGTTCCCGGCAGGTGAACACTGAA.

This clone was picked up a small number of times. The read ends 3 residues shy of where the CDR3 ends; the end is completed using the germline J gene. The J gene is TRBJ2-1, the V gene TRBV7-9, with 8 nucleotides matching TRBD2. Losses at the gene ends were 5 bases for V and 5 bases for J; bases not matched to a gene: 8. The CDR3 runs to 15 residues. CDR1 is SEHNR, CDR2 FQNEAQ, per germline (reference sequence). The CDR3 DNA, read in part, is TGTGCCAGCAGCCGTAAGGGTAGCGGGAACAATGAG. Its protein product is CASSRKGSGNNE. The full CDR3 is CASSRKGSGNNEQFF.

The sample holds many counts of this clone. The read stops 3 residues short of the end of the CDR3; the missing end is completed from the germline J gene. This chain joins TRBV6-1 and TRBJ2-3; 9 bases are shared with TRBD2. With V trimmed by 4 bases and J by 2 bases, 1 base remained unmatched. The CDR3 contains 14 residues. Germline CDR1 reads MNHNS; CDR2 reads SASEGT. Incomplete CDR3 DNA: TGTGCCAGCAGTGGCGGGAGGGCCACAGATACG. Amino acids: CASSGGRATDT. The full CDR3 protein reads CASSGGRATDTQYF.

This clone was counted many times. The read gets to within 3 residues of the CDR3 end, and the germline J gene fills in the rest. The chain has TRBV15 and TRBJ2-1; 7 bases fit TRBD2. The CDR3 is 16 residues long. From germline, CDR1 is LNHNV and CDR2 YYDKDF (reference sequence). The V and J ends lost 1 base and 3 bases, in that order; junction bases with no gene match: 6. CDR3 DNA, as far as it was read: TGTGCCACCAGCAGAGTTGCGGGAGACCTCTACAATGAG. Translated, it gives CATSRVAGDLYNE. The CDR3 as a whole reads CATSRVAGDLYNEQFF. The variable domain in full, completed from reference TRBV15 and TRBJ2-1, reads DAMVIQNPRYQVTQFGKPVTLSCSQTLNHNVMYWYQQKSSQAPKLLFHYYDKDFNNEADTPDNFQSRRPNTSFCFLDIRSPGLGDTAMYLCATSRVAGDLYNEQFFGPGTRLTVL.

This clone occurred many times. With the read ending 3 residues before the CDR3 end, the germline J gene is used to fill in that end. The gene calls are TRBV5-4 and TRBJ2-7; D is possibly TRBD2 (6 bases). There are 15 residues in the CDR3. The germline V and J ends were trimmed by 5 bases and 6 bases, with 21 bases remaining between them. CDR1 SGHNT and CDR2 YYREEE come from the germline V gene (reference sequence). This CDR3 reads CASSHKAGTDLEQYF. The DNA read from the CDR3 is TGTGCCAGCAGTCATAAAGCGGGCACCGACCTCGAG. Full variable domain (outside the CDR3, taken from reference TRBV5-4 and TRBJ2-7): ETGVTQSPTHLIKTRGQQVTLRCSSQSGHNTVSWYQQALGQGPQFIFQYYREEENGRGNFPPRFSGLQFPNYSSELNVNALELDDSALYLCASSHKAGTDLEQYFGPGTRLTVT.

Many counts were recorded for this clone. Read sequence stops 3 residues before the CDR3 end, and the germline J gene provides the missing end. V gene TRBV2 combines with J gene TRBJ2-7, with D perhaps TRBD2 (5 bases). CDR1 is SNHLY and CDR2 is FYNNEI in the germline V gene. V lost 1 base and J 4 bases, leaving 8 bases between the germline ends. The CDR3 extends over 13 amino acids. CDR3 DNA, as far as it was read: TGTGCCAGCAGTGAAGGGCGGACTTACGAG. This gives the protein CASSEGRTYE. The complete CDR3 protein is CASSEGRTYEQYF.

This clone has at least ten counts. The read stops 3 residues short of the end of the CDR3; the missing end is completed from the germline J gene. V is TRBV5-1 and J is TRBJ2-3; 10 bases fit TRBD2. Germline CDR1 is SGHRS and CDR2 is YFSETQ. The CDR3 sequence is 14 residues long. The CDR3 spells CASSLRLAGASQYF. The sequenced part of the CDR3 DNA is TGCGCCAGCAGCTTGAGGCTAGCGGGAGCTTCG.

Worth noting for this clone: Read data end 3 residues before the CDR3 end; the end is taken from the germline J gene. This chain links TRBV10-2 with TRBJ2-3; tentatively, D is TRBD1 (6 bases). CDR1 is WSHSY, CDR2 SAAADI, per germline. This CDR3 contains 17 residues. V lost 7 bases to trimming and J lost 2 bases, with 22 bases between them. The sequenced CDR3 bases are TGCGCCAGCATCCTATTCAAACAGGGAGCTATCACAGATACG. Its protein product is CASILFKQGAITDT. The entire CDR3 sequence reads CASILFKQGAITDTQYF.

Comment on this clone: Being one base from a much bigger clone, this may be a read error. The read gets to within 3 residues of the CDR3 end, and the germline J gene fills in the rest. The chain joins TRBV6-9 to TRBJ2-2; 10 positions match TRBD1. Germline V gene data show CDR1 as MNHGY and CDR2 as SVAAGI. The CDR3 totals 21 residues. CDR3 DNA, as far as it was read: TGTGCCAGCAGTTATACGACAGGGGGCCGTCGAGATAAATCTGGGGCCAACGTG. It encodes CASSYTTGGRRDKSGANV. The CDR3 reads in full as CASSYTTGGRRDKSGANVLFF.

This clone was recorded at least ten times. The chain's CDR3 is CASSPAGANYGYTF. Incomplete CDR3 DNA: TGTGCCAGCTCACCGGCAGGGGCGAACTATGGC. The chain is built from TRBV18 and TRBJ1-2, with D possibly matching TRBD1 (6 bases). The sequence runs out 3 residues before the end of the CDR3; the remainder is reconstructed from the germline J gene. The germline V gene encodes CDR1 KGHSH and CDR2 LQKENI. This CDR3 contains 14 residues. V lost 3 bases, J lost 2 bases, and 10 bases lay in between.

At least ten counts were recorded for this clone. The CDR3 end falls 3 residues outside the read, so it is completed with the germline J gene. The same CDR3 can be traced to other DNA sequences in this sample. The J gene is TRBJ2-3, the V gene TRBV13; 7 nucleotides match TRBD1. This CDR3 comprises 16 residues. J lost 1 base, V lost 1 base, and 5 bases had no gene match. Germline CDR1 reads PRHDT; CDR2 reads FYEKMQ (reference sequence). The CDR3 sequence: CASSLDRTGGTDTQYF. CDR3 bases read: TGTGCCAGCAGCTTAGATCGAACAGGGGGCACAGATACG.

CDR3 in amino acids: CASSLGRQGAKAFF. The sequenced CDR3 bases are TGTGCCAGCAGCTTAGGAAGACAGGGGGCGAAA. The gene calls are TRBV7-2 and TRBJ1-1; 10 bases agree with TRBD1. The read ends 3 residues shy of where the CDR3 ends; the end is completed using the germline J gene. CDR1 is SGHTA and CDR2 is FQGNSA in the germline V gene. The CDR3 contains 14 residues. The whole variable domain, filled in from reference TRBV7-2 and TRBJ1-1, reads GAGVSQSPSNKVTEKGKDVELRCDPISGHTALYWYRQSLGQGLEFLIYFQGNSAPDKSGLPSDRFSAERTGGSVSTLTIQRTQQEDSAVYLCASSLGRQGAKAFFGQGTRLTVV.

This clone was observed at least ten times. With the read ending 3 residues before the CDR3 end, the germline J gene is used to fill in that end. This chain links TRBV2 with TRBJ2-6; 7 bases are a match to TRBD1. CDR1 and CDR2 from the germline V gene are SNHLY and FYNNEI. The CDR3 is 17 amino acids. Unmatched junction bases numbered 5, after V lost 3 bases and J lost 0 bases. The CDR3 protein is CASSDQGVLSGANVLTF. The CDR3 DNA, read in part, is TGTGCCAGCAGTGATCAGGGGGTCCTCTCTGGGGCCAACGTC.

A remark on this clone: The sample carries other DNA sequences with the same CDR3. CDR3 DNA, as far as it was read: TGCAGTGCTATAAGTCAGGGCGGA. As protein: CSAISQGG. The entire CDR3 protein is CSAISQGGYTF. This chain connects TRBV20-1 to TRBJ1-2; perhaps TRBD1 as D (5 bases). With the read ending 3 residues before the CDR3 end, the germline J gene is used to fill in that end. Germline CDR1 DFQATT, CDR2 SNEGSKA (reference sequence). The CDR3 contains 11 residues.

This clone has ten or more counts. Read sequence stops 3 residues before the CDR3 end, and the germline J gene provides the missing end. V and J are TRBV7-2 and TRBJ2-7; 7 bases line up with TRBD2. CDR1 and CDR2 from the germline V gene are SGHTA and FQGNSA. The junction had 8 bases not matched to a gene; V was cut back by 0 bases and J by 3 bases. The CDR3 has 16 residues. CDR3 bases read: TGTGCCAGCAGCTTAGCGGGGCTAGCGGACCTCTACGAG. Protein product: CASSLAGLADLYE. From start to end, the CDR3 is CASSLAGLADLYEQYF. Filled out from reference TRBV7-2 and TRBJ2-7, the complete variable domain reads GAGVSQSPSNKVTEKGKDVELRCDPISGHTALYWYRQSLGQGLEFLIYFQGNSAPDKSGLPSDRFSAERTGGSVSTLTIQRTQQEDSAVYLCASSLAGLADLYEQYFGPGTRLTVT.

This clone was counted at least ten times. The read is 3 residues too short to cover the CDR3 end, so that end is filled in from the germline J gene. V and J are TRBV6-2 or TRBV6-3 and TRBJ2-1; 7 positions match TRBD1. The junction had 14 bases not matched to a gene; V was cut back by 3 bases and J by 9 bases. Per germline, CDR1 MNHEY and CDR2 SVGEGT. The CDR3 has 16 residues. The CDR3 protein is CASSYRQGKKAGEQFF. Partial CDR3 DNA: TGTGCCAGCAGTTATAGACAGGGTAAAAAGGCGGGTGAG.

This clone was observed many times. The CDR3 goes on 3 residues after the read ends, and that part is filled in from the germline J gene. The J gene is TRBJ1-5, the V gene TRBV19, with D uncertain. Germline V gene lookup returns CDR1 LNHDA and CDR2 SQIVND (reference sequence). The V end was cut by 2 bases, the J end by 2 bases, with 10 bases between. This CDR3 spans 15 amino acids. Incomplete CDR3 DNA: TGTGCCAGTAGTATATATTGGCAGGGCAATCAGCCC. It specifies CASSIYWQGNQP. The complete CDR3 protein is CASSIYWQGNQPQHF.

In this sample, this clone turned up many times. The CDR3 goes on 3 residues after the read ends, and that part is filled in from the germline J gene. The chain joins TRBV7-9 to TRBJ2-6, with D unresolved. Germline CDR1 and CDR2: SEHNR and FQNEAQ (reference sequence). The V and J ends lost 3 bases and 6 bases respectively, with 9 bases between them. This CDR3 contains 14 residues. Incomplete CDR3 DNA: TGTGCCAGCAGCTTCGACACCGCGGCCAACGTC. Its translation: CASSFDTAANV. The whole CDR3 sequence reads CASSFDTAANVLTF.